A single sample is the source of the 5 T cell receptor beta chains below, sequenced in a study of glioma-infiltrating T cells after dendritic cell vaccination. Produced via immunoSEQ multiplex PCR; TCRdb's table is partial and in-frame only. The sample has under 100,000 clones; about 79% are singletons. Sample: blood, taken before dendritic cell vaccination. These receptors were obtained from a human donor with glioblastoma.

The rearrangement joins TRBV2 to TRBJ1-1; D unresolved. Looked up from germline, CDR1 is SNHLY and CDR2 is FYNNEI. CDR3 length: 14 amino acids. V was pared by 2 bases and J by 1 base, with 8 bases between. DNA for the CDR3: TGTGCCAGCAGTGAACATGGGCAGAACACTGAAGCTTTCTTT. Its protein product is CASSEHGQNTEAFF.

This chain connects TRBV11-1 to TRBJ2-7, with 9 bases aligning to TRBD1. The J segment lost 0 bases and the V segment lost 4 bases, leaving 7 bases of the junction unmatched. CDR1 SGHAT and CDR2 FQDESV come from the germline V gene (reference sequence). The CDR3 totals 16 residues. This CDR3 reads CASSSPGTGTSYEQYF. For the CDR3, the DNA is TGTGCCAGCAGCTCTCCCGGGACAGGGACCTCCTACGAGCAGTACTTC.

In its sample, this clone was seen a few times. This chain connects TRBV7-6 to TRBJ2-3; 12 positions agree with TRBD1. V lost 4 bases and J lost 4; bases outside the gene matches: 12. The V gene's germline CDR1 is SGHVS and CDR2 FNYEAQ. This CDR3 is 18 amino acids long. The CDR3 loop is CASSSQQPGQGAADTQYF. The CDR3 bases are TGTGCCAGCAGCTCGCAACAACCGGGACAGGGGGCAGCAGATACGCAGTATTTT. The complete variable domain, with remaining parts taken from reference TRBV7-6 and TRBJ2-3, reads GAGVSQSPRYKVTKRGQDVALRCDPISGHVSLYWYRQALGQGPEFLTYFNYEAQQDKSGLPNDRFSAERPEGSISTLTIQRTEQRDSAMYRCASSSQQPGQGAADTQYFGPGTRLTVL.

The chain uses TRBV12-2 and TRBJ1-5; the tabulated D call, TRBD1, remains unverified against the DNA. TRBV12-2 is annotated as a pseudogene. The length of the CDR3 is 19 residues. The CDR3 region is CASRLAESRGHGYDQPQHF. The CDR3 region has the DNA TGTGCAAGTCGCTTAGCGGAAAGCAGGGGGCACGGCTATGATCAGCCCCAGCATTTT.

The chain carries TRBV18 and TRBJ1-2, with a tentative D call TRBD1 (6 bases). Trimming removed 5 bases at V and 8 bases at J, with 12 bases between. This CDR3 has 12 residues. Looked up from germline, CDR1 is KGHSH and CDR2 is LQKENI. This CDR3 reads CASSGDTTGYTF. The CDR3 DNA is TGTGCCAGCTCAGGGGACACCACCGGCTACACCTTC.